This T cell receptor (beta chain) is drawn from a study of blood T cell repertoires in COVID-19. On the study more broadly: Sites across the United States, Italy and Spain contributed samples from acute and convalescent COVID-19. PBMCs, B-cell-depleted T cells, or T cells provided the cDNA or gDNA that made up the material.

Per the authors' pipeline: Estimation of nucleated cell counts was performed using reference gene primer amplification. Sequencing was performed with immunoSEQ multiplex PCR; in TCRdb, only in-frame clones are kept and a portion is missing. Clonal size and the V and J genes are those of that table, whereas D and trimming came from the DNA. Among some 180,000 clones listed, roughly 80% were seen once. The Seattle site enrolled patients during active infection and followed them longitudinally. CDR3 length: 14 residues. V was pared by 0 bases and J by 7 bases, with 11 bases between. Germline CDR1 and CDR2: SGHRS and YFSETQ. Of note for this clone: This sample includes further DNA sequences coding for the same CDR3.

The clonotype was recovered from a middle-aged woman with COVID-19, enrolled during active disease. The chain recombines TRBV5-1 with TRBJ1-5, with a tentative D call TRBD1 (6 bases). Sequenced input: peripheral blood. The CDR3 is CASSLGTGGQPQHF. As DNA, the CDR3 is TGCGCCAGCAGCTTGGGAACGGGGGGCCAGCCCCAGCATTTT.